This T cell receptor beta chain stems from a study of persistence of HIV-infected CD4 T cells. About the research overall: Antigen stimulation activated a lower proportion of cells, more of them memory, than anti-CD3/anti-CD28 stimulation. Regarding the study as a whole: Rare CMV-responding cells carrying HIV-1 proviruses were not analyzed separately for TCR.

Cells were stimulated nonspecifically with anti-CD3/anti-CD28 magnetic beads. Responding CD4+ T cells were sorted by upregulation of both CD40 ligand and CD69. V gave up 9 bases and J gave up 0 bases, with 11 bases separating them. Germline values: CDR1 LNHDA, CDR2 SQIVND (reference sequence). The CDR3 loop spans 14 amino acids. This was the immunoSEQ version 4 assay in survey mode. Genomic DNA was diluted to about 9.4 ng/uL, up to roughly 1 ug per sample. This table comes from immunoSEQ multiplex PCR, and its TCRdb copy is limited to in-frame clones, with some not included. This table has some 40,000 clones, approximately 90% appearing once. In its sample, this clone was seen once. What it recognizes is unknown.

The source is an adult man with HIV who was CMV-seropositive. This specimen consisted of CD4+ T cells sorted from PBMCs after approximately 19-hour stimulation, obtained from a patient who received antiretroviral therapy. J is TRBJ1-4 and V is TRBV19; weak D call: TRBD1 (6 bases). In DNA form, the CDR3 reads TGTGCCAGCAGGGGCCCCCCAACTAATGAAAAACTGTTTTTT. This translates into CASRGPPTNEKLFF.